Following are 3 T cell receptor beta chains from one sample sequenced in a study of T-cell reconstitution after alpha-beta-depleted transplantation in children. Unique molecular identifiers tagged the TCRbeta library. Each CDR3 protein gets one entry after TCRdb re-called the PCR reads with MiXCR. Of around 64,000 distinct CDR3 sequences listed, roughly 10% are singletons. Sequencing used PBMCs, obtained before TCRalphabeta/CD19-depleted stem cell transplant. These receptors all stem from a boy younger than 18 with acute myeloid leukemia, due to receive a stem cell transplant.

This clonotype was found once. The chain combines TRBV7-2 with TRBJ2-5, with D tentatively TRBD2 (5 bases). V lost 1 base to trimming and J lost 2 bases, with 11 bases between them. Germline V gene sequence: CDR1 SGHTA, CDR2 FQGNSA. This CDR3 comprises 15 residues. This CDR3 reads CASSLGLRGQETQYF. In DNA, the CDR3 is TGTGCCAGCAGCTTAGGCCTCCGAGGGCAAGAGACCCAGTACTTC.

This clonotype was detected ten times or more. The chain employs TRBV20-1 and TRBJ2-3, with 7 positions matching TRBD1. The CDR3 covers 14 residues. Looked up from germline, CDR1 is DFQATT and CDR2 is SNEGSKA (reference sequence). Trimming cost V 3 bases and J 3 bases; bases outside gene matches: 6. The CDR3 here is CSASRQGRTDTQYF. CDR3 DNA sequence: TGCAGTGCTAGCAGACAGGGAAGAACAGATACGCAGTATTTT.

There are many counts of this clonotype. The chain employs TRBV4-2 and TRBJ2-2, with 8 bases aligning to TRBD2. CDR1 is LGHNA, CDR2 YNFKEQ, per germline. The CDR3 is 13 amino acids. The CDR3 loop reads CACGGPNTGELFF. Here the CDR3 DNA reads TGTGCGTGCGGGGGGCCGAACACCGGGGAGCTGTTTTTT.